This record concerns one T cell receptor beta chain sequence. As yet, its antigen is unknown. V was shortened by 6 bases and J by 3 bases, with 14 bases between the two germline ends. Germline V lookup: CDR1 MNHEY, CDR2 SVGAGI. The CDR3 contains 14 residues. TCRdb reanalysed the reads using MiXCR and keeps one entry per CDR3 protein. The sample lists hundreds of thousands of distinct CDR3 sequences, roughly 30% occurring once. The data were obtained in a study of T cell repertoires in cytomegalovirus infection. Study-wide background: As its CMV epitopes, the study selected recently identified HLA-C-restricted and well-studied HLA-B-restricted targets. Matching HLA type and CMV infection were both indicated by public TCR beta signatures.

Whole-study results and caveats: Dominating the ex vivo response were HLA-C-restricted CMV-specific TCR beta clonotypes.

This sequence joins TRBV6-5 and TRBJ1-2, with D possibly matching TRBD1 (5 bases). Sequencing used cultured PBMCs, obtained from culture after CMV antigen stimulation. This TCR was sampled from a human donor in good health (CMV status not recorded). Some clones in this sample may be carry-over from other donors' samples. For the CDR3, the DNA is TGTGCCAGCAGGAGGTCAGTCAGGGACTATGGCTACACCTTC. Its translation: CASRRSVRDYGYTF.